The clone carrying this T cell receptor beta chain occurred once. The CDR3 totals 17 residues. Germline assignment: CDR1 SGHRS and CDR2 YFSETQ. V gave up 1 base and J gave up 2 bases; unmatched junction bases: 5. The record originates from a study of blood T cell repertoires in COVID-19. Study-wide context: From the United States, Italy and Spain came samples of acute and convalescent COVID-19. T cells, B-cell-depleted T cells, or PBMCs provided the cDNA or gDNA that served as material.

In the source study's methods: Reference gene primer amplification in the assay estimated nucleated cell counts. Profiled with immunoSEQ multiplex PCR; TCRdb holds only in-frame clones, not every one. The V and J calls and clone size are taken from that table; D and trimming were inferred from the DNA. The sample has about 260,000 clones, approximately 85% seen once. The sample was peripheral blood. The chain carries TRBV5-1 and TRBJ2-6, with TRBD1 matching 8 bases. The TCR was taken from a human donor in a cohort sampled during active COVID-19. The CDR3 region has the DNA TGCGCCAGCAGCTTGTCAGGGGGCCCGGCTGGGGCCAACGTCCTGACTTTC. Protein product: CASSLSGGPAGANVLTF.